These 19 T cell receptor beta chains were all obtained from the same sample, sequenced in a study of shared clonotypes between healthy human individuals. Assay: immunoSEQ multiplex PCR; the TCRdb copy retains only in-frame clones and omits some. This sample has approximately 2.1 million clones, with approximately 93% found just once. The sequenced sample was naive CD4+ T cells from PBMCs. Subset here: CD45RA+ positively selected. These receptors were collected from a man aged 18-30 years in good health. Some clones in this sample may be carry-over from other donors' samples.

Remarks on this clone: This CDR3 is also generated by other DNA sequences in the sample. The chain combines TRBV5-1 with TRBJ2-5; D is unclear. The V end was cut by 4 bases, the J end by 2 bases, with 6 bases between. The CDR3 contains 12 residues. Per germline, CDR1 SGHRS and CDR2 YFSETQ. The CDR3 bases are TGCGCCAGCAGCGTAATTCAAGAGACCCAGTACTTC. As protein: CASSVIQETQYF.

The chain recombines TRBV11-3 with TRBJ1-1; a possible D gene is TRBD1 (6 bases). With 1 base removed from V and 8 bases from J, the gap between germline ends came to 11 bases. The germline V gene encodes CDR1 SGHNT and CDR2 YENEEA. This CDR3 has 13 residues. For the CDR3, the DNA is TGTGCCAGCAGCTTAGTTACGGGGGCCGAAGCTTTCTTT. This gives the protein CASSLVTGAEAFF. Full variable domain (missing parts from reference TRBV11-3 and TRBJ1-1): EAGVVQSPRYKIIEKKQPVAFWCNPISGHNTLYWYLQNLGQGPELLIRYENEEAVDDSQLPKDRFSAERLKGVDSTLKIQPAELGDSAVYLCASSLVTGAEAFFGQGTRLTVV.

The V gene is TRBV7-8, the J gene TRBJ1-2; TRBD1 might be the D (6 bases). V was trimmed by 2 bases and J by 8 bases, leaving 27 bases between them. CDR3 length: 18 residues. Per germline, CDR1 SGHVS and CDR2 FQNEAQ. CDR3 protein: CASSLRTVGGGFVSGYTF. CDR3 sequence (DNA): TGTGCCAGCAGCTTAAGGACAGTCGGCGGTGGCTTTGTTTCGGGCTACACCTTC.

The genes are TRBV6-6 and TRBJ2-1; TRBD1 agrees at 9 bases. Germline-derived CDR1 and CDR2 are MNHNY and SVGAGI (reference sequence). With 6 bases clipped from V and 2 bases from J, the junction kept 2 bases outside the gene matches. The CDR3 spans 14 residues. DNA of the CDR3: TGTGCCAGCAGCACAGGGGGCCCCTACAATGAGCAGTTCTTC. This translates into CASSTGGPYNEQFF.

The chain joins TRBV7-2 to TRBJ2-3, with unresolved D. CDR1 is SGHTA, CDR2 FQGNSA, per germline. Trimming took 1 base from V and 2 from J, leaving 10 bases between them. The CDR3 is 15 amino acids. The CDR3: CASSLEGFYTDTQYF. The CDR3 coding sequence is TGTGCCAGCAGCTTAGAGGGCTTCTACACAGATACGCAGTATTTT.

To note about this clone: Other DNA sequences in the same sample also yield this CDR3. This chain uses TRBV5-1 with TRBJ2-7, with TRBD1 matching 7 bases. This CDR3 has 13 residues. Germline CDR1 and CDR2: SGHRS and YFSETQ. J lost 1 base, V lost 4 bases, and 2 bases had no gene match. CDR3 loop: CASSDRASYEQYF. CDR3 coding DNA: TGCGCCAGCAGCGACAGGGCGTCCTACGAGCAGTACTTC.

The chain recombines TRBV28 with TRBJ1-2, with D possibly being TRBD1 (5 bases). The V and J ends lost 3 bases and 8 bases respectively, with 13 bases between them. The CDR3 covers 13 residues. The germline V gene encodes CDR1 MDHEN and CDR2 SYDVKM. As DNA, the CDR3 is TGTGCCAGCAGTTTGGCGTTGGGGCGCGGCTACACCTTC. Amino acid sequence: CASSLALGRGYTF.

A single count supports this clone. The rearrangement joins TRBV2 to TRBJ2-5; TRBD2 matches at 11 bases. The J segment lost 2 bases and the V segment lost 4 bases, leaving 12 bases of the junction unmatched. The CDR3 spans 18 residues. Germline assignment: CDR1 SNHLY and CDR2 FYNNEI. CDR3 protein: CASSGTSGLRVGQETQYF. The CDR3 region has the DNA TGTGCCAGCAGTGGGACTAGCGGGCTCAGAGTTGGGCAAGAGACCCAGTACTTC. The whole variable domain, remainder taken from reference TRBV2 and TRBJ2-5, is EPEVTQTPSHQVTQMGQEVILRCVPISNHLYFYWYRQILGQKVEFLVSFYNNEISEKSEIFDDQFSVERPDGSNFTLKIRSTKLEDSAMYFCASSGTSGLRVGQETQYFGPGTRLLVL.

Comment on this clone: The sample holds other DNA sequences that translate to the same CDR3. This sequence joins TRBV7-9 and TRBJ2-3; D gene uncertain. The CDR3 loop spans 13 amino acids. Germline lookup yields CDR1 SEHNR and CDR2 FQNEAQ (reference sequence). V lost 9 bases to trimming and J lost 0 bases, with 10 bases between them. CDR3 in DNA: TGTGCCAGTAAAATCGGAAGCACAGATACGCAGTATTTT. This translates into CASKIGSTDTQYF.

The CDR3 DNA follows: TGTGCCAGCAGTTTAGGCGGGACGTCCGTTGGTCGGCCCCAGCATTTT. Amino acids: CASSLGGTSVGRPQHF. V gene TRBV28 combines with J gene TRBJ1-5; D perhaps matches TRBD1 (5 bases). Germline lookup yields CDR1 MDHEN and CDR2 SYDVKM. This CDR3 has 16 residues. Between the trimmed V and J ends, which lost 2 bases and 9 bases, there was a span of 20 bases.

The CDR3 DNA is TGTGCCAGTAGTATAGTAAGGGCTAGCGGGAAAGAGACCCAGTACTTC. Its protein is CASSIVRASGKETQYF. The chain combines TRBV19 with TRBJ2-5, with 9 bases lining up with TRBD2. Unmatched junction bases numbered 6, after V lost 1 base and J lost 3 bases. This CDR3 is built from 16 residues. CDR1 is LNHDA and CDR2 is SQIVND in the germline V gene (reference sequence).

V is TRBV27 and J is TRBJ2-1, with 8 bases aligning to TRBD2. The germline gives CDR1 MNHEY, CDR2 SMNVEV (reference sequence). The CDR3 sequence is 15 residues long. V gave up 8 bases and J gave up 8 bases; unmatched junction bases: 14. CDR3 DNA sequence: TGTGCCAGCTTCCCCCACGGCCTGCGGGGGGATGAGCAGTTCTTC. Translated: CASFPHGLRGDEQFF.

J is TRBJ1-5 and V is TRBV5-4, with unresolved D. V was pared by 4 bases and J by 7 bases, with 15 bases between. CDR3 size: 14 residues. The germline gives CDR1 SGHNT, CDR2 YYREEE (reference sequence). In nucleotides, the CDR3 is TGTGCCAGCAGCCCCTCCGGCATCAACCAGCCCCAGCATTTT. Translated, it gives CASSPSGINQPQHF.

Remarks on this clone: The same CDR3 also results from other DNA sequences found in this sample. This rearrangement joins TRBV7-2 to TRBJ2-5; 13 bases line up with TRBD2. V dropped 1 base and J dropped 4; count of bases not matched to a gene: 3. Germline V gives CDR1 SGHTA, CDR2 FQGNSA. The CDR3 loop spans 16 amino acids. The CDR3 region is CASSLGGLAGVETQYF. DNA for the CDR3: TGTGCCAGCAGCTTAGGAGGACTAGCGGGAGTAGAGACCCAGTACTTC. The full variable domain, rest sourced from reference TRBV7-2 and TRBJ2-5, is GAGVSQSPSNKVTEKGKDVELRCDPISGHTALYWYRQSLGQGLEFLIYFQGNSAPDKSGLPSDRFSAERTGGSVSTLTIQRTQQEDSAVYLCASSLGGLAGVETQYFGPGTRLLVL.

The chain employs TRBV11-3 and TRBJ2-1, with D hard to call. This CDR3 is built from 17 residues. V was clipped by 0 bases and J by 0 bases, with 12 bases between them. In germline, CDR1 is SGHNT, CDR2 YENEEA. CDR3 residues: CASSLDPTSPSYNEQFF. As DNA, the CDR3 is TGTGCCAGCAGCTTAGATCCCACTTCTCCCTCCTACAATGAGCAGTTCTTC.

The CDR3 sequence: CAISATRDSYEQYF. The CDR3 region has the DNA TGTGCCATCAGTGCGACCCGGGACAGCTACGAGCAGTACTTC. V and J are TRBV10-3 and TRBJ2-7, with TRBD1 identical over 7 bases. The CDR3 is 14 residues long. Unmatched junction bases numbered 6, after V lost 4 bases and J lost 3 bases. Germline assignment: CDR1 ENHRY and CDR2 SYGVKD.

Remarks on this clone: Other DNA variants within this sample encode the same CDR3. The rearrangement uses TRBV2 and TRBJ2-5, with 10 nucleotides matching TRBD1. V lost 6 bases and J lost 5; bases outside the gene matches: 3. CDR1 and CDR2 from the germline V gene are SNHLY and FYNNEI. This CDR3 contains 13 residues. For the CDR3, the DNA is TGTGCCAGCAGGGGGACAGGGGAGGAGACCCAGTACTTC. Encoded protein: CASRGTGEETQYF.

The rearrangement links TRBV5-1 to TRBJ2-7; D gene unclear. V dropped 6 bases and J dropped 3 bases, with 16 bases sitting between them. This CDR3 is built from 14 residues. Per the germline V gene, CDR1 is SGHRS and CDR2 is YFSETQ. The CDR3 reads CASTMEPPSYEQYF. The CDR3 DNA is TGCGCCAGCACCATGGAGCCTCCTAGCTACGAGCAGTACTTC.

The chain joins TRBV2 to TRBJ1-5; D might be TRBD1 (5 bases). Between the trimmed V and J ends, which lost 1 base and 0 bases, there was a span of 13 bases. There are 17 residues in the CDR3. Per the germline V gene, CDR1 is SNHLY and CDR2 is FYNNEI. CDR3 sequence reads: CASSEVGDRHSNQPQHF. CDR3 sequence (DNA): TGTGCCAGCAGTGAAGTGGGAGACAGACATAGCAATCAGCCCCAGCATTTT.